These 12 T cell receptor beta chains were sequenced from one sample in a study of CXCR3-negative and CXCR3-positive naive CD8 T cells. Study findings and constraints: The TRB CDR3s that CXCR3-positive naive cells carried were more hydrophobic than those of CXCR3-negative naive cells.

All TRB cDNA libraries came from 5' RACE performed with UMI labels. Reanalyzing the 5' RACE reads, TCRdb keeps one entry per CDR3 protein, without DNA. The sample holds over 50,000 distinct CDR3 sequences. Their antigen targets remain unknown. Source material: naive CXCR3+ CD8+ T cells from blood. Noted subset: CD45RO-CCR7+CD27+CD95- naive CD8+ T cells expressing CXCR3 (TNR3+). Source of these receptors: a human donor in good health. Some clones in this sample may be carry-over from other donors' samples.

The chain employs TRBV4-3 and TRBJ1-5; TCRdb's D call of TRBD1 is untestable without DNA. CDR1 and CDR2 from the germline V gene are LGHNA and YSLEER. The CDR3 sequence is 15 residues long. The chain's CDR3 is CASSQDWSGVQPQHF.

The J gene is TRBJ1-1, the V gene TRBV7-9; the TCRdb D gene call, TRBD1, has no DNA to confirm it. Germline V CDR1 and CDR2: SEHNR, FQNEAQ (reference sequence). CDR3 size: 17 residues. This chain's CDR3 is CASSLLPPRGVDTEAFF.

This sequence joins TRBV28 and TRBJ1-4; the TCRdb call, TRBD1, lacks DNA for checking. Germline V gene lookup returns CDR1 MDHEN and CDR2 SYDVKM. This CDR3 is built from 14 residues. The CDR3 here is CASRGRQAAEKLFF.

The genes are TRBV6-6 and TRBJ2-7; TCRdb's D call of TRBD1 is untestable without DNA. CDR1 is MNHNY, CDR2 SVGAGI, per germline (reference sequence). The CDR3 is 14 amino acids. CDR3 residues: CASSSRPVGWEQYF.

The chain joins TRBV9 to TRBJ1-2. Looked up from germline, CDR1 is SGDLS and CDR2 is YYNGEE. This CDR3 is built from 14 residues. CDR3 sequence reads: CASSEMTENYGYTF.

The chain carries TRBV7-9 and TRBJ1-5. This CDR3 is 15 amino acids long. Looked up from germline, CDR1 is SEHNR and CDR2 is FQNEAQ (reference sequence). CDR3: CASSHTDGSNQPQHF.

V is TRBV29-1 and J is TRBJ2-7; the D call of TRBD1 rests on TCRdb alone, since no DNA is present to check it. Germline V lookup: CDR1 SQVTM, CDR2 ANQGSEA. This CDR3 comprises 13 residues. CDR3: CSAETGDNYEQYF.

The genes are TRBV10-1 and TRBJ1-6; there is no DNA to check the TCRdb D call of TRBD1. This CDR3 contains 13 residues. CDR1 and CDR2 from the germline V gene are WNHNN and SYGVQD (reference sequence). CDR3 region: CASSQRTDKFLHF.

CDR3 residues: CATSSELRGYTF. The gene calls are TRBV15 and TRBJ1-2. Germline V gene lookup returns CDR1 LNHNV and CDR2 YYDKDF (reference sequence). The CDR3 is made up of 12 amino acids.

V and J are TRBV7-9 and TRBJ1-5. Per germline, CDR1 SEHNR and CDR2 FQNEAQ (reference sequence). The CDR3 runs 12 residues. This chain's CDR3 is CASSLVGQPQHF.

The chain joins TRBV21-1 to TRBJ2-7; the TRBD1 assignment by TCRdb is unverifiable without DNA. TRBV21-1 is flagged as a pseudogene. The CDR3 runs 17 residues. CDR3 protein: CASSIRHTGYSSYEQYF.

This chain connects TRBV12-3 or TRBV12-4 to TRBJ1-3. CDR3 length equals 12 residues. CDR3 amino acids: CASRLTGNTIYF.